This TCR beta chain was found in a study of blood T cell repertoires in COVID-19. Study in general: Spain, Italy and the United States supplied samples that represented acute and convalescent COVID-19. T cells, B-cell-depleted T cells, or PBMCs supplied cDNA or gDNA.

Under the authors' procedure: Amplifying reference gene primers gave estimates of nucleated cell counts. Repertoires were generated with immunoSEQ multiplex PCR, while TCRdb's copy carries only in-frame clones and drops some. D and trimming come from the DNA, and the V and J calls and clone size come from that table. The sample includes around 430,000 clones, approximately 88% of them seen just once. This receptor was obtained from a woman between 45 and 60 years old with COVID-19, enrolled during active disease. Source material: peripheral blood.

Here the CDR3 DNA reads TGTGCCAGCAGCTGGGGAATGCGGGGGGCGGATACGCAGTATTTT. Translated: CASSWGMRGADTQYF. This chain links TRBV5-6 with TRBJ2-3; the match to TRBD2 covers 8 bases. The CDR3 is made up of 15 amino acids. The germline gives CDR1 SGHDT, CDR2 YYEEEE. V trimming: 3 bases; J trimming: 6 bases; junction bases outside the gene matches: 9.